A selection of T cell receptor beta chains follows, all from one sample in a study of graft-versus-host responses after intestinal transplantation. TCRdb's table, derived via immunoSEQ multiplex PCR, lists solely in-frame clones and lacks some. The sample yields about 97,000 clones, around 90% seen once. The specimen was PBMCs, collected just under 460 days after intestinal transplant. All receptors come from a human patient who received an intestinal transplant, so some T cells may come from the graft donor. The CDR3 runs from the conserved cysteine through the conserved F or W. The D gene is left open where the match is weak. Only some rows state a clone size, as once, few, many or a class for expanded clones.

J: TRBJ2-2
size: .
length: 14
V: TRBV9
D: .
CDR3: CASSSGQPAGELFF
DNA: TGTGCCAGCAGCTCCGGACAGCCCGCCGGGGAGCTGTTTTTT

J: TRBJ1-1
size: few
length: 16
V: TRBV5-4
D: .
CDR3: CASSLGVGLENTEAFF
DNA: TGTGCCAGCAGCTTGGGGGTGGGGCTCGAGAACACTGAAGCTTTCTTT

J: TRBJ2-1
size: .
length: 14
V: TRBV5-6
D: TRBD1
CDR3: CASSFDRGLNEQFF
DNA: TGTGCCAGCAGCTTCGACAGGGGGCTCAATGAGCAGTTCTTC

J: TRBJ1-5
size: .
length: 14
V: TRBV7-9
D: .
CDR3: CASSFLGPNQPQHF
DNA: TGTGCCAGCAGCTTTTTGGGACCCAATCAGCCCCAGCATTTT

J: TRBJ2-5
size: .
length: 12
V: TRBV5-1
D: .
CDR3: CASRGNGETQYF
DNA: TGCGCCAGCAGAGGAAACGGGGAGACCCAGTACTTC

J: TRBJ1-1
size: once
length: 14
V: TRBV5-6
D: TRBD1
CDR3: CASKGDRGLTEAFF
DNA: TGTGCCAGCAAAGGCGACAGGGGACTGACTGAAGCTTTCTTT

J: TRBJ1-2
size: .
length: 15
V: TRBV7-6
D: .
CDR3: CASSAPGIGGYGYTF
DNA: TGTGCCAGCAGCGCCCCAGGCATAGGGGGTTATGGCTACACCTTC

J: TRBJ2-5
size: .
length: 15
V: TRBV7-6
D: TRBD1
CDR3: CASSYGTGDQETQYF
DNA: TGTGCCAGCAGCTACGGGACAGGCGACCAAGAGACCCAGTACTTC

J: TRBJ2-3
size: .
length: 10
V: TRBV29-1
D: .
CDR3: CSVETDTQYF
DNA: TGCAGCGTTGAGACAGATACGCAGTATTTT

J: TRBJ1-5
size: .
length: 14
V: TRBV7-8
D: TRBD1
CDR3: CASSFLTGEHPQHF
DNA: TGTGCCAGCAGCTTCCTGACAGGGGAGCACCCCCAGCATTTT

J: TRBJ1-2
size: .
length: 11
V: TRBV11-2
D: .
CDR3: CASSNVRGYTF
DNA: TGTGCCAGCAGTAACGTAAGGGGCTACACCTTC

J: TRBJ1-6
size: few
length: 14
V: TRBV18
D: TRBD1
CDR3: CASSPGQGNSPLHF
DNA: TGTGCCAGCTCACCTGGACAGGGAAATTCACCCCTCCACTTT

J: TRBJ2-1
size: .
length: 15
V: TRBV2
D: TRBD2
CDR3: CASRLSGGPYNEQFF
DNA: TGTGCCAGCAGATTAAGCGGGGGGCCCTACAATGAGCAGTTCTTC

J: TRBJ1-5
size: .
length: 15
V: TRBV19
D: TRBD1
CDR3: CASRPQGGGNQPQHF
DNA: TGTGCCAGTAGACCACAGGGGGGAGGCAATCAGCCCCAGCATTTT

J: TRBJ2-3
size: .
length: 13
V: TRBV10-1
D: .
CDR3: CASRRTETDTQYF
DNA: TGCGCCAGCAGGAGGACGGAAACAGATACGCAGTATTTT

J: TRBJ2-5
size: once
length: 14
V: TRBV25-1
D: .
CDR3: CASTPWADQETQYF
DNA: TGTGCCAGCACTCCCTGGGCCGATCAAGAGACCCAGTACTTC

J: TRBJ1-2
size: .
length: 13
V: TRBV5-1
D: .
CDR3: CASSLGANYGYTF
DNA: TGCGCCAGCAGCTTGGGGGCTAACTATGGCTACACCTTC

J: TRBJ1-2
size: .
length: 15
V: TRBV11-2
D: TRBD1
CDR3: CASSPRVQGAGGYTF
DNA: TGTGCCAGCAGCCCGCGGGTACAGGGGGCGGGAGGCTACACCTTC

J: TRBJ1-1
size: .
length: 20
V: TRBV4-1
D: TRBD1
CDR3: CASSQDQTDRGLDLNTEAFF
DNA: TGCGCCAGCAGCCAAGATCAGACTGACAGGGGGCTCGACTTGAACACTGAAGCTTTCTTT

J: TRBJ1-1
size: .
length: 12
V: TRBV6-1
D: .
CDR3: CASSDWGGEAFF
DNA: TGTGCCAGCAGTGATTGGGGGGGCGAAGCTTTCTTT

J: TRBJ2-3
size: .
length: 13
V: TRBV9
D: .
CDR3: CASSVQGSDTQYF
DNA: TGTGCCAGCAGCGTTCAGGGGTCAGATACGCAGTATTTT

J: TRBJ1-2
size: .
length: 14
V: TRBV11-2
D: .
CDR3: CASSLVPGAYGYTF
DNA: TGTGCCAGCAGCTTAGTGCCCGGAGCCTATGGCTACACCTTC

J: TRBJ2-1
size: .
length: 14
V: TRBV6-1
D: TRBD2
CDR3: CASLRGGSYNEQFF
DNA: TGTGCCAGCCTCCGGGGGGGCTCCTACAATGAGCAGTTCTTC

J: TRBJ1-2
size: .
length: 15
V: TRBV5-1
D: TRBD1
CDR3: CASSPPGTGFGGYTF
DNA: TGCGCCAGCAGCCCCCCCGGGACAGGGTTTGGCGGCTACACCTTC

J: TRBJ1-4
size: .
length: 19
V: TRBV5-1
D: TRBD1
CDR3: CASSLVGQGAGSTNEKLFF
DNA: TGCGCCAGCAGCCTGGTGGGACAGGGGGCAGGTTCAACTAATGAAAAACTGTTTTTT

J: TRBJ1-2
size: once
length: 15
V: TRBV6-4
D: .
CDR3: CASSVLSVCSYGYTF
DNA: TGTGCCAGCAGTGTTCTGTCCGTTTGTAGCTATGGCTACACCTTC

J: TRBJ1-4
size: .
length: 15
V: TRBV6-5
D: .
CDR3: CASSPGGATNEKLFF
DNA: TGTGCCAGCAGCCCCGGGGGGGCCACTAATGAAAAACTGTTTTTT